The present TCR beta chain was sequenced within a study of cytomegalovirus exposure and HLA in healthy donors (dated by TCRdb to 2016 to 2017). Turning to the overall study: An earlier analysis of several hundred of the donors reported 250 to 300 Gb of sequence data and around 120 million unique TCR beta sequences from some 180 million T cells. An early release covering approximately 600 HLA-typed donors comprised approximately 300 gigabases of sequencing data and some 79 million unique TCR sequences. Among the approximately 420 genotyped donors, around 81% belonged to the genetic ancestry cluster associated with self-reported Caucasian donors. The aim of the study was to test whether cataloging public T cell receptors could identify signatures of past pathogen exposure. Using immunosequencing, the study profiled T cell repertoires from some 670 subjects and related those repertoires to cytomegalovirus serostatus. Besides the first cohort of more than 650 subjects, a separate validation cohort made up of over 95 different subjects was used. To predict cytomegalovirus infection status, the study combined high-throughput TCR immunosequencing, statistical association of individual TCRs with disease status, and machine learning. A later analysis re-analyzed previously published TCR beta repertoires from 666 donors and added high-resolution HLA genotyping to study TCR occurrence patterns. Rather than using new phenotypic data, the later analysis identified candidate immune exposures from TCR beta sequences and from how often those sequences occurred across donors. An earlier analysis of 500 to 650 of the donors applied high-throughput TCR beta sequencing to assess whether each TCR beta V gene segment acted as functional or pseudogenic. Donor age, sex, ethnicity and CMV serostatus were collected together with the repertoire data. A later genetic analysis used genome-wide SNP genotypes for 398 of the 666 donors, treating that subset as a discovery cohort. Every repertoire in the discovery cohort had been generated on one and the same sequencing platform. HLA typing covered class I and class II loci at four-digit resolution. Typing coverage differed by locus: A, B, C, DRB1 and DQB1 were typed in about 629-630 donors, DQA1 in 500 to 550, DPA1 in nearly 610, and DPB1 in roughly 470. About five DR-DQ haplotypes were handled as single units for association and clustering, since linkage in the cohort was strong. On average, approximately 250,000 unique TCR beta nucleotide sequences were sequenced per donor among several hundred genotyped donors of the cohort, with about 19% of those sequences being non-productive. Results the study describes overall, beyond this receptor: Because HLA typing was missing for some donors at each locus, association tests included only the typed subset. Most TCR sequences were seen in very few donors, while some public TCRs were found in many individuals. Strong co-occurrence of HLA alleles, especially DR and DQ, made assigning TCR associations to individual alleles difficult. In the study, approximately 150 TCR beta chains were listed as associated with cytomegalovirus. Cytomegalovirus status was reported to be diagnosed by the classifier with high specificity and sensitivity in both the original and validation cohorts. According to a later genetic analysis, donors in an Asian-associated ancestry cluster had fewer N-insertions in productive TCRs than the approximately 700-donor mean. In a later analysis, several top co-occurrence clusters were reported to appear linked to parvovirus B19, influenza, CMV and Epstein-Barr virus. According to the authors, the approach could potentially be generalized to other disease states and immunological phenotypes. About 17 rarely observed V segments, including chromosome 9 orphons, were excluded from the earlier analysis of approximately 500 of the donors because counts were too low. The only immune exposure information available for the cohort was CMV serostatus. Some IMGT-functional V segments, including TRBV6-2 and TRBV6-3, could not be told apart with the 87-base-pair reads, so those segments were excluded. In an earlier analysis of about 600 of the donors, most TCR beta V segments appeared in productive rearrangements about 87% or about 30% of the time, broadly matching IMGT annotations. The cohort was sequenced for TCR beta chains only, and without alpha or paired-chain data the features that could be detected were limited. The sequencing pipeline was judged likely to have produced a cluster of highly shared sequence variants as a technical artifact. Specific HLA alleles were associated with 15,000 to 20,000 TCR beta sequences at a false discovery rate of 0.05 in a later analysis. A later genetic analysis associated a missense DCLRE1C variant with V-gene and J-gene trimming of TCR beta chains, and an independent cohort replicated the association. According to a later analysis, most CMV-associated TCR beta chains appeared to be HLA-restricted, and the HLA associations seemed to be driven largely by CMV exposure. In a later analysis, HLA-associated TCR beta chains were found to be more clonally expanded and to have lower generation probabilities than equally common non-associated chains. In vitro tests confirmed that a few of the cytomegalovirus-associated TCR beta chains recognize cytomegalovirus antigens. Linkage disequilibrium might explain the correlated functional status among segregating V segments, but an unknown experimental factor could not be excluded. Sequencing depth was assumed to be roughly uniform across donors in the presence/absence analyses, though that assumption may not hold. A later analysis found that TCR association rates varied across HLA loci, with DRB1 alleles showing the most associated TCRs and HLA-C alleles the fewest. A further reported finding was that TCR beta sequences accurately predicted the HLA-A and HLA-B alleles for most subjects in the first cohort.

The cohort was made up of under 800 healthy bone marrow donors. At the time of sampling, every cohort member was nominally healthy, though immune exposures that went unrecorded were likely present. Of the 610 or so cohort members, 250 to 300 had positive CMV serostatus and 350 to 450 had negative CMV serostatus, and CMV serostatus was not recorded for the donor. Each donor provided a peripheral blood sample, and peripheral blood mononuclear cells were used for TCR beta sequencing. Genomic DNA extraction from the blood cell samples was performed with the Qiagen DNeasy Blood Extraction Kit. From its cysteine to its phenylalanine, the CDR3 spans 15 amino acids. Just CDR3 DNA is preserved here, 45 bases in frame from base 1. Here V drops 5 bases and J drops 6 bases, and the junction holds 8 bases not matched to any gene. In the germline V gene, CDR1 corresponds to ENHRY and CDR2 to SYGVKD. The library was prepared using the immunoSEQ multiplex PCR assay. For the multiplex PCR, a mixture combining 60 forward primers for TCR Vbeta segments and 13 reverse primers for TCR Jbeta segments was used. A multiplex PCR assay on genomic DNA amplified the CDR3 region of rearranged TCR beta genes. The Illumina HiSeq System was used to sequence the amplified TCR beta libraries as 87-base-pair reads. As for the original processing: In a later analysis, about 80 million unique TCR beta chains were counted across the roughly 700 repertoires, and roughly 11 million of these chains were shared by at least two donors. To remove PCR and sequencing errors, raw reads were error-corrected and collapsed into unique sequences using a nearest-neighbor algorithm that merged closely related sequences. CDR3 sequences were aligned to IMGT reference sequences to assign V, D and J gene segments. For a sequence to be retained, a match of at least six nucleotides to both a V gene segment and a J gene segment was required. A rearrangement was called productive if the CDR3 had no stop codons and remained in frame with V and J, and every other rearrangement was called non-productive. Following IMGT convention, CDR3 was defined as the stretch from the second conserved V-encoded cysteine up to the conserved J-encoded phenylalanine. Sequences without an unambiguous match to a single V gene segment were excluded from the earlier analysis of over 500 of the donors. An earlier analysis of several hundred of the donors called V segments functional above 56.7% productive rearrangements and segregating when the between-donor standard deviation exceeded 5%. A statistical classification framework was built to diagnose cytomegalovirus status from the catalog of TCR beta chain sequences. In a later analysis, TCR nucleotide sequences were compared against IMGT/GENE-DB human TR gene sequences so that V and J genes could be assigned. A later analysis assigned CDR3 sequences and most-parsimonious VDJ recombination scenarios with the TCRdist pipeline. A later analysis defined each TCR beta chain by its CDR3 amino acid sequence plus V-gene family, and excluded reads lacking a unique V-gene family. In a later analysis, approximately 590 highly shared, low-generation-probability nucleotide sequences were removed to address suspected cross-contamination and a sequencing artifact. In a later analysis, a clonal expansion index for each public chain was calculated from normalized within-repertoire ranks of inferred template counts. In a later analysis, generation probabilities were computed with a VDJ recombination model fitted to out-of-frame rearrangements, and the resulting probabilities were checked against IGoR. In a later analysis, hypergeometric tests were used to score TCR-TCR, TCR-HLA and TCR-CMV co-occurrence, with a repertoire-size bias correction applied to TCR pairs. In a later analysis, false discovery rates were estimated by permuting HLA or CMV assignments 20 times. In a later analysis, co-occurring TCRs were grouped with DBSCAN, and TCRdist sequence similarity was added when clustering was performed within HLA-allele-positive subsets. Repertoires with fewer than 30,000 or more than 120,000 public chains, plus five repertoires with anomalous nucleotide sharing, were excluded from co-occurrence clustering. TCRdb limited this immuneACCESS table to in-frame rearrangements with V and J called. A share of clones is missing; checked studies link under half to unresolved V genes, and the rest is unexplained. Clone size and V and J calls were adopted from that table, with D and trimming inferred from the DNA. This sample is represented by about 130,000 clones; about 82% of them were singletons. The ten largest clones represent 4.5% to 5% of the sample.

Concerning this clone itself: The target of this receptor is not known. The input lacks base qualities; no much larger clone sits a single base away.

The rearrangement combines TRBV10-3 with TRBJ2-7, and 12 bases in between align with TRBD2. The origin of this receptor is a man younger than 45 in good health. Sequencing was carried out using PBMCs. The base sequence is TGTGCCATCAGTTCTAGCGGGAGGGCCCGAGGCGAGCAGTACTTC. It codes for CAISSSGRARGEQYF.